The rows below give T cell receptor beta chains drawn from one sample of a study of identical twins. In TCRdb, the 5' RACE reads were re-called with MiXCR into one record per CDR3 protein. The top ten hold about 0.48% of the sample, which has some 570,000 distinct CDR3 sequences, around 20% seen once. The same data also contributed to another study, on yellow fever vaccine responses in identical twins.

The sequencing input was CD4+ T cells sorted from blood. The receptors derive from a woman younger than 35 in good health. Both conserved end residues are part of each CDR3.

TRBV6-5	TRBJ2-1	CASSYEGSYNEQFF
TRBV5-1	TRBJ2-5	CASSRNGQGQETQYF
TRBV29-1	TRBJ1-1	CSVNMNTEAFF
TRBV10-3	TRBJ2-2	CAISEGSYTGELFF
TRBV28	TRBJ2-3	CASSSTHTQYF
TRBV7-8	TRBJ2-1	CASSLPPSEQFF
TRBV10-3	TRBJ2-3	CATGGSDTQYF
TRBV5-6	TRBJ1-1	CASSLGTQGITFF
TRBV7-3	TRBJ2-7	CASSLSGTSVYEQYF
TRBV10-3	TRBJ2-2	CAISSGQSQTGELFF
TRBV20-1	TRBJ2-3	CSARPAGADTQYF
TRBV7-2	TRBJ2-7	CASSFMTGFSYEQYF
TRBV12-3/TRBV12-4	TRBJ2-3	CASSSEVAGGLYF
TRBV12-3/TRBV12-4	TRBJ2-3	CASSFGSDRTDTQYF
TRBV20-1	TRBJ1-1	CSASNTGMNTEAFF
TRBV20-1	TRBJ2-1	CSARDRGGLAAYNEQFF
TRBV6-5	TRBJ2-5	CASGVETQYF
TRBV10-3	TRBJ2-2	CAIRLGTSGPTGELFF
TRBV20-1	TRBJ2-1	CSARDAAGGEQFF
TRBV2	TRBJ2-1	CASRDVGAPYNEQFF
TRBV4-2	TRBJ2-3	CASSQGRGQDTRYF
TRBV20-1	TRBJ2-4	CSAFQEGLAKNIQYF
TRBV12-3/TRBV12-4	TRBJ1-5	CASSPGQLYNQPQHF
TRBV20-1	TRBJ2-1	CSAPGTGGVDEQFF
TRBV12-3/TRBV12-4	TRBJ2-6	CASSFLFGLAGANVLTF
TRBV5-1	TRBJ2-7	CASSQGGQSYEQYF
TRBV10-2	TRBJ2-7	CASSDLRLAGGYEQYF
TRBV4-1	TRBJ1-2	CASSHVGRSGRGDYGYTF
TRBV2	TRBJ2-5	CASSTGTSGGALETQYF
TRBV29-1	TRBJ1-4	CSVGGGSGSTNEKLFF
TRBV3-1	TRBJ2-5	CASSQGSLAGVGETQYF
TRBV7-6	TRBJ2-1	CASNLDNEQFF
TRBV20-1	TRBJ2-5	CSVRRGVETQYF
TRBV14	TRBJ2-7	CASSQFTAAAYEQYF
TRBV24-1	TRBJ1-1	CATRGVANTEAFF